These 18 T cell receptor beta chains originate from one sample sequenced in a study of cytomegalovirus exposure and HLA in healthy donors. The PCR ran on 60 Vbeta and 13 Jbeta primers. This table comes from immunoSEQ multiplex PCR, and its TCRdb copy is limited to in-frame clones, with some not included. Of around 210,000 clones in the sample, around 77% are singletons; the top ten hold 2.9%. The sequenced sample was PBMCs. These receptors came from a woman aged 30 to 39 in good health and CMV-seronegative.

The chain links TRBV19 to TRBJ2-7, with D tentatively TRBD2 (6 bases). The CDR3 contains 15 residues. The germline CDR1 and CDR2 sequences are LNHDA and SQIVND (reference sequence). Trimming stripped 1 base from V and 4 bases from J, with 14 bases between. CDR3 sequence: CASSIVGSGDYEQYF. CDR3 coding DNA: TGTGCCAGTAGTATAGTGGGTAGCGGAGATTACGAGCAGTACTTC.

The CDR3 DNA is TGTGCCAGCAGCCAAGAGTGGCTAGCGGGAGGGAGCGAGCAGTTCTTC. Translating it yields CASSQEWLAGGSEQFF. The V call is TRBV4-2, the J call TRBJ2-1, with 12 bases that match TRBD2. CDR3 length: 16 amino acids. V lost 0 bases and J lost 10; bases outside the gene matches: 7. Germline CDR1 LGHNA, CDR2 YNFKEQ.

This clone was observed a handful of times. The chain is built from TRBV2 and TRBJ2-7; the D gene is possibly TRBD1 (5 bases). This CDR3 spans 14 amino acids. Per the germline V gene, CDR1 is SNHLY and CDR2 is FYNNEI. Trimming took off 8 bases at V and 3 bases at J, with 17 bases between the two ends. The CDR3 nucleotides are TGTGCCAGCGCGGAAGGGGCATCCCTCTACGAGCAGTACTTC. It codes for CASAEGASLYEQYF.

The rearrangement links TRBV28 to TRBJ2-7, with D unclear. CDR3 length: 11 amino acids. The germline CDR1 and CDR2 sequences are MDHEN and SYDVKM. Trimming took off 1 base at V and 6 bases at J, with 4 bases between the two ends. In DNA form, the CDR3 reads TGTGCCAGCAGTTTATTATCCGAGCAGTACTTC. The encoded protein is CASSLLSEQYF.

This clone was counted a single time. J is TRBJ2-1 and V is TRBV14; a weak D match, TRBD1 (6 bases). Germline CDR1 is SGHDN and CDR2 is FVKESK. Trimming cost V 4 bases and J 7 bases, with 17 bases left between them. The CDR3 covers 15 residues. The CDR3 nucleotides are TGTGCCAGCAGCCGGCAGGGGTCCCCTTGGAATGAGCAGTTCTTC. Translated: CASSRQGSPWNEQFF.

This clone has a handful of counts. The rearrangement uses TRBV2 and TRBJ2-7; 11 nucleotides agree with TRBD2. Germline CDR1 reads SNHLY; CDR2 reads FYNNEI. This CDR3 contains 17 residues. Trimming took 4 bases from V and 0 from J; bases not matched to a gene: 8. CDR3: CASSVSSGRPSSYEQYF. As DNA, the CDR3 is TGTGCCAGCAGTGTTTCTAGCGGGAGGCCCAGCTCCTACGAGCAGTACTTC.

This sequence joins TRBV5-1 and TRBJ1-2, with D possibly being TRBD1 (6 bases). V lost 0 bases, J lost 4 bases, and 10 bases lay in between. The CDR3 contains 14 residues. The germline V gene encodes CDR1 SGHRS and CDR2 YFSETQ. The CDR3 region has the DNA TGCGCCAGCAGCTTGGGGGGGGGCGCCTATGGCTACACCTTC. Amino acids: CASSLGGGAYGYTF.

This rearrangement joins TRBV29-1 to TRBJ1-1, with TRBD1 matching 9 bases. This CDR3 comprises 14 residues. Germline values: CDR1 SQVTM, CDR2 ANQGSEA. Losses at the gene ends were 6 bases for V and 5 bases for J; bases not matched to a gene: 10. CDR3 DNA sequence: TGCAGCGTGGTGGGACAGGGAGAGTGGACTGAAGCTTTCTTT. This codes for CSVVGQGEWTEAFF.

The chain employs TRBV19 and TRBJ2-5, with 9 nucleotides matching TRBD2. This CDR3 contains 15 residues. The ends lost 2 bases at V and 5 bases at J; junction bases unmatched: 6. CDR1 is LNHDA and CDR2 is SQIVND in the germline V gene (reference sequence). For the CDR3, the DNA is TGTGCCAGTAGTATACGGCGGGAGGGCGAGGAGACCCAGTACTTC. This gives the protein CASSIRREGEETQYF.

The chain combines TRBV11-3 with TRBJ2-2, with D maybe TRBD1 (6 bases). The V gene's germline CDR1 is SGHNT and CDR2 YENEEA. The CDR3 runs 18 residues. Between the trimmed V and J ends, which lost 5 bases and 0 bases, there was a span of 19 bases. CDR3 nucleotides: TGTGCCAGCAGCCCTTACTTAACCGGGACATCGAACACCGGGGAGCTGTTTTTT. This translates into CASSPYLTGTSNTGELFF.

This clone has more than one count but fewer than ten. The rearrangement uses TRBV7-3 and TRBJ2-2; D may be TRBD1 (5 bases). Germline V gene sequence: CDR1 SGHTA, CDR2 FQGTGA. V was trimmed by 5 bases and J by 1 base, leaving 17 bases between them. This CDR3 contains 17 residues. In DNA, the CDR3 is TGTGCCAGCAGCGTTCCCTCTCTCAGGGAGAACACCGGGGAGCTGTTTTTT. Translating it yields CASSVPSLRENTGELFF.

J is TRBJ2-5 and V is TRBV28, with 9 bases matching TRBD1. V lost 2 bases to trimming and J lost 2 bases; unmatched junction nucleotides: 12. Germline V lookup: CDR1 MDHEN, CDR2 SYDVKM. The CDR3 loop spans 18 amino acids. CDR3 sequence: CASSLTITGGAPQETQYF. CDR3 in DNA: TGTGCCAGCAGTTTAACTATAACAGGGGGCGCCCCTCAAGAGACCCAGTACTTC.

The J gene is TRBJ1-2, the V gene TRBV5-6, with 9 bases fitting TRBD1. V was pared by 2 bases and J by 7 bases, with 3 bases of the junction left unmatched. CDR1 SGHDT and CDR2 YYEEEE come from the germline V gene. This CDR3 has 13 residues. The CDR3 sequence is CASSFRDRAGYTF. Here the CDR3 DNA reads TGTGCCAGCAGCTTCCGGGACAGGGCTGGCTACACCTTC.

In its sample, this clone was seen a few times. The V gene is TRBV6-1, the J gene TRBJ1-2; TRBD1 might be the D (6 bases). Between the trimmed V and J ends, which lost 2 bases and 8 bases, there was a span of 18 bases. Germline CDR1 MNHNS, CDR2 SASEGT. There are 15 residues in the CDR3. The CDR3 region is CASSERGSGVFGYTF. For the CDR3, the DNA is TGTGCCAGCAGTGAAAGAGGGTCAGGGGTGTTCGGCTACACCTTC.

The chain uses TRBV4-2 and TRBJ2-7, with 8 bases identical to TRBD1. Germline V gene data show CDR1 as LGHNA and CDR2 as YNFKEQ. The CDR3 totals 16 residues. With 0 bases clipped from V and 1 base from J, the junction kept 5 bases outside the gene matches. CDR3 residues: CASSQEGQGPSYEQYF. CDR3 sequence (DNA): TGTGCCAGCAGCCAAGAAGGACAGGGCCCTTCCTACGAGCAGTACTTC.

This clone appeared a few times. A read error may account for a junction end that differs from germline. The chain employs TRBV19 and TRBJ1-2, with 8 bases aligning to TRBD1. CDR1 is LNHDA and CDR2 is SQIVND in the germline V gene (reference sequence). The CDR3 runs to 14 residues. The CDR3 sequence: CASSPRGTGDGYPF. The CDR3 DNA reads TGTGCCAGTAGTCCCCGAGGGACAGGAGATGGCTACCCCTTC.

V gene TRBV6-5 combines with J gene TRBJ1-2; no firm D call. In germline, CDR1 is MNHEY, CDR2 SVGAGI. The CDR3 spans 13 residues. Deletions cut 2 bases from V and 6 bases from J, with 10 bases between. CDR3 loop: CASSYAEENGYTF. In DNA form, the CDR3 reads TGTGCCAGCAGTTACGCGGAGGAGAATGGCTACACCTTC.

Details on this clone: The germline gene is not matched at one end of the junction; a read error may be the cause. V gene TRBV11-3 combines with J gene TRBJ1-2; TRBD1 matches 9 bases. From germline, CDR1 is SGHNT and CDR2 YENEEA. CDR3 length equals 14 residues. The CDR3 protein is CASSPRTGAGETVF. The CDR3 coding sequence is TGTGCCAGCAGCCCGCGGACAGGGGCGGGTGAAACCGTCTTC. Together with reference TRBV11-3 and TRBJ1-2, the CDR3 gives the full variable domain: EAGVVQSPRYKIIEKKQPVAFWCNPISGHNTLYWYLQNLGQGPELLIRYENEEAVDDSQLPKDRFSAERLKGVDSTLKIQPAELGDSAVYLCASSPRTGAGETVFGSGTRLTVV.